What follows are 5 T cell receptor beta chains derived from one specimen sequenced in a study of cytomegalovirus exposure and HLA in healthy donors. This table comes from immunoSEQ multiplex PCR, and its TCRdb copy is limited to in-frame clones, with some not included. This repertoire shows around 180,000 clones, about 82% found once; its top ten account for around 1.6%. The sample comprised PBMCs. Receptors were obtained from a woman aged 18-35 years in good health and CMV-seronegative.

This clone was recorded only once. The rearrangement links TRBV11-3 to TRBJ2-7, with 10 bases that match TRBD2. V gave up 5 bases and J gave up 5 bases; unmatched junction bases: 6. The CDR3 has 14 amino acids. Germline V lookup: CDR1 SGHNT, CDR2 YENEEA. The CDR3 DNA is TGTGCCAGCAGCCCACGGACTAGCGGTGACGAGCAGTACTTC. Translated, it gives CASSPRTSGDEQYF.

The chain couples TRBV27 to TRBJ2-5; 14 nucleotides align to TRBD2. In germline, CDR1 is MNHEY, CDR2 SMNVEV (reference sequence). The V gene end was trimmed by 8 bases and the J gene end by 6 bases; junction bases not matched to a gene: 2. This CDR3 has 13 amino acids. CDR3 bases: TGTGCCAGCGGGACTAGCGGGAGTCAGACCCAGTACTTC. This sequence encodes CASGTSGSQTQYF.

The chain has TRBV5-4 and TRBJ2-1; TRBD1 agrees at 10 bases. After removal of 4 bases from V and 9 bases from J, the junction contained 7 bases not matched to a gene. The length of the CDR3 is 14 residues. CDR1 SGHNT and CDR2 YYREEE come from the germline V gene (reference sequence). In DNA, the CDR3 is TGTGCCAGCAGCGCCGGGACAGGGGCAGCTGAGCAGTTCTTC. Translation: CASSAGTGAAEQFF.

The chain has TRBV7-3 and TRBJ2-1; 8 nucleotides line up with TRBD2. Germline values: CDR1 SGHTA, CDR2 FQGTGA. The CDR3 contains 13 residues. Trimming took 4 bases from V and 12 from J; bases not matched to a gene: 8. CDR3 sequence (DNA): TGTGCCAGCAGCTCCCAGACGGGGGGGTCGCAGTTCTTC. Its translation is CASSSQTGGSQFF.

V and J are TRBV27 and TRBJ2-7; the D gene is possibly TRBD1 (5 bases). CDR3 length equals 14 residues. The germline V gene has CDR1 MNHEY and CDR2 SMNVEV (reference sequence). V gave up 1 base and J gave up 3 bases, with 10 bases separating them. Here the CDR3 DNA reads TGTGCCAGCAGTTTATGGGGCTCAAACTACGAGCAGTACTTC. Its translation: CASSLWGSNYEQYF.